This entry lists 3 T cell receptor beta chains sequenced from one sample in a study of a mutant IDH1 vaccine in newly diagnosed glioma. Profiled with immunoSEQ multiplex PCR; TCRdb holds only in-frame clones, not every one. The sample holds around 85,000 clones, roughly 85% seen once. Which antigens these TCRs recognize remains unknown. Time point defined: week 23, last vaccination. Vaccine doses each comprised 300 ug of mutant IDH1 20-mer peptide, with topical imiquimod. Sequenced here: PBMCs, sampled from a glioma patient whose treatment included an IDH1 peptide vaccine. The receptor set was obtained from a man aged 25 to 45 with glioma. Some clones in this sample may be carry-over from other donors' samples.

This sequence joins TRBV5-1 and TRBJ2-2; no clear D gene. CDR3 length: 13 residues. The germline V and J ends were trimmed by 2 bases and 7 bases, with 9 bases remaining between them. Germline CDR1 SGHRS, CDR2 YFSETQ. CDR3 amino acids: CASSFEFGGELFF. The CDR3 nucleotides are TGCGCCAGCAGCTTCGAGTTTGGCGGGGAGCTGTTTTTT.

The chain combines TRBV5-1 with TRBJ2-7; the D is unclear. Germline V gene data show CDR1 as SGHRS and CDR2 as YFSETQ. The CDR3 loop spans 12 amino acids. V shed 4 bases and J shed 6 bases, with 11 bases lying between them. CDR3 nucleotides: TGCGCCAGCAGCGCTCCAGCGCCCGAGCAGTACTTC. Protein: CASSAPAPEQYF.

The chain carries TRBV13 and TRBJ1-2; weak D call: TRBD1 (5 bases). The CDR3 extends over 12 amino acids. The V end was cut by 5 bases, the J end by 8 bases, with 12 bases between. The germline V gene encodes CDR1 PRHDT and CDR2 FYEKMQ (reference sequence). CDR3 in DNA: TGTGCCAGCAGCACTCAGGGAGTAGGCTACACCTTC. Amino acids: CASSTQGVGYTF.